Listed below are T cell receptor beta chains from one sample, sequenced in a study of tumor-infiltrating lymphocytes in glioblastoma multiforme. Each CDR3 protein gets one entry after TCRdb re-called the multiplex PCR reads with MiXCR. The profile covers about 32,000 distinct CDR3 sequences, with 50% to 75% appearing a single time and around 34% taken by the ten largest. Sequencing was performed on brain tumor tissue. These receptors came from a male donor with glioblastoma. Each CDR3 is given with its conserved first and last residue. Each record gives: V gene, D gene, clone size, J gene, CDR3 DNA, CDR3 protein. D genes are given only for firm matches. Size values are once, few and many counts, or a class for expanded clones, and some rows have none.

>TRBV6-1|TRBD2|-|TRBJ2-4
TGTGCCAGCAGTGAACTAGCGGGTCCCTCCGCACACTTAGCCAAAACCATTCAGTATTTC
CASSELAGPSAHLAKTIQYF
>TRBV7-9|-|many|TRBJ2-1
TGTGCCAGCAGCAGATCGGGACTCAACAATGAGCAGTTCTTC
CASSRSGLNNEQFF
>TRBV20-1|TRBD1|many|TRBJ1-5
TGCAGTGCTAGAGATGGACAGGGAAATCAGCCCCAGCATTTT
CSARDGQGNQPQHF
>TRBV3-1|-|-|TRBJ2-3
TGTGCCAGCAGCCACACGGGCGCAGATACGCAGTATTTT
CASSHTGADTQYF
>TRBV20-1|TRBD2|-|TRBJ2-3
TGCAGTGCTAGTGAAACCGGGACTAGAGGGAGATATGGCACAGATACGCACTATTTT
CSASETGTRGRYGTDTHYF
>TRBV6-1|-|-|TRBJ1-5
TGTGCCAGCGGTGATGGGGGCCTGGATAGCAATCAGCCCCAGCATTTT
CASGDGGLDSNQPQHF
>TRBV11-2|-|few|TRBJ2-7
TGTGCCAGCAGCTCCTCTAGCCCAGCTCTATACGAGCAGTACTTC
CASSSSSPALYEQYF
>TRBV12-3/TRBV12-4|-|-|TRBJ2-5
TGTGCCAGCAGTCCTCCAACAGGTTCCTACGAGCACTACTTC
CASSPPTGSYEHYF
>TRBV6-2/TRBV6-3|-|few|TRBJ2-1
TGTGCCAGCAGTTTGTTTGGCGGGGGCTACGATGAGCAGTTCTTC
CASSLFGGGYDEQFF
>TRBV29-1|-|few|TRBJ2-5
TGCAGCGTTGGGGGGGACAGAGGGAGGGCAGAGACCCAGAACTTC
CSVGGDRGRAETQNF
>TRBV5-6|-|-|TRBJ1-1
TGTGCCAGCAGCTTGGCCATACACAGGGCCACTGAAGCTTTCTTT
CASSLAIHRATEAFF
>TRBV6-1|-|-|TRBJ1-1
TGTGCCAGCTGTGAGCTTTTTCCCCGAACTGTAGCTTTCTTT
CASCELFPRTVAFF
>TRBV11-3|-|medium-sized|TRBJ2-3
TGTGCCAGCAGCTCCGGTAACAGGGGGGGAAGAGATACGCAGTATTTT
CASSSGNRGGRDTQYF
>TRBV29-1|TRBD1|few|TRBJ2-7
TGCAGCGTTTGTATAAGGGGGCGGGCCTGGGACGAGCAGTACTTC
CSVCIRGRAWDEQYF
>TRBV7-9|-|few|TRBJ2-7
TGTGCCAGCCAGGGTACCTACGAGCAGTACTTC
CASQGTYEQYF
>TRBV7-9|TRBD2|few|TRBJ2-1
TGTGCCAGCAGGTCGACTAGCGGGAGGACACTTTACAATGAGCAGTTCTTC
CASRSTSGRTLYNEQFF
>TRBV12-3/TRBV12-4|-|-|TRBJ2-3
TGTGCCAGCAGTTCTTTAACTGGCATAAGCACAGATACGCAGTATTTT
CASSSLTGISTDTQYF